The T cell receptor (beta chain) described here comes from a study of cytomegalovirus exposure and HLA in healthy donors. Study at large: The use of the same platform for the 100 to 150 validation repertoires and the 650 to 850 first-cohort repertoires was reported by a later analysis. Study-wide points: Within the 90 to 150 validation repertoires, first-cohort TCR clusters tended to co-occur, according to a later analysis. Rare TCR sequences predominated, though certain public TCRs were found in many donors.

Trimming stripped 3 bases from V and 0 bases from J, with 6 bases between. The germline CDR1 and CDR2 sequences are MNHEY and SMNVEV (reference sequence). The CDR3 sequence is 14 residues long. Measured with immunoSEQ multiplex PCR; TCRdb has only the in-frame clones, and not every one. The sample lists 150,000 to 180,000 clones; 86% were seen once. This clone has only one observation. Antigen unknown. The donors were members of the roughly 130-subject validation cohort (separate from the roughly 670-subject first cohort). The chain is built from TRBV27 and TRBJ1-3, with unresolved D. This receptor was identified in a human donor in good health. The sample consisted of PBMCs. CDR3 sequence: CASSFGGSGNTIYF. CDR3 nucleotide sequence: TGTGCCAGCAGTTTCGGAGGCTCTGGAAACACCATATATTTT.